This T cell receptor beta chain emerged from a study of blood T cell repertoires in COVID-19 (TCRdb year 2020). Regarding the complete study: Samples from collaborators originated in the United States, Italy and Spain and spanned both the acute and convalescent phases of COVID-19. The prospective study material was composed of cDNA or gDNA derived from T cells, B-cell-depleted T cells, or PBMCs. Deeply sampled blood TCRbeta repertoires from subjects exposed to, actively infected with, or recovered from COVID-19 were included in the dataset. The repertoires were released in a freely available public database intended as a resource for research on the immune response to SARS-CoV-2. The samples were drawn from two sources: the first 160 participants of the ongoing ImmuneRACE study, and 950 to 1,500 subjects contributed by 6 global collaborators. Sample metadata almost always included a de-identified subject ID, COVID-19 status, age in years and sex. HLA class I and class II types, where available, came from metadata supplied by the sample provider rather than from assay-based typing.

About this clone: There is no known antigen for this receptor. No quality values exist for individual bases; no much larger clone is one base distant.

Whole blood was collected in K2EDTA tubes by collaborating institutions according to the institutions' own protocols. For TCRbeta analysis, collaborators shipped samples in one of three forms: frozen whole blood, isolated PBMCs, or DNA extracted from either of those sample types. TCRbeta CDR3 regions were amplified from genomic DNA using the immunoSEQ Assay, a bias-controlled multiplex PCR. Per the original workflow: The number of nucleated cells in each sample was estimated by amplification of reference gene primers within the assay. Sequence reads were collapsed and filtered to measure the absolute abundance of every unique TCRbeta CDR3 rearrangement. For each sample, productive Simpson clonality was calculated as the square root of Simpson's diversity index across productive rearrangements. TCRdb provides this immuneACCESS table in a form limited to in-frame rearrangements. Some clones are lacking; in checked studies, under half of them reflect an unresolved V gene, and why the rest are absent is not known. The V and J calls and the clone size are those of that table, but D and trimming were determined from the DNA. For this sample the table gives fewer than 200,000 clones, of which approximately 92% were detected only once. The ten largest clonotypes hold approximately 0.5% of the sample.

V and J are trimmed by 3 bases and 1 base, and the gene matches miss 4 bases of the junction. Counted from cysteine to phenylalanine, this CDR3 has 16 amino acids. Solely the CDR3 DNA is kept, with 48 bases framed from the first base. CDR1 is given as LNHDA and CDR2 as SQIVND, both from the germline V gene (reference sequence). Points the paper makes about the study in general: The amount of clinical and demographic metadata varied by source and participant and was provided uncurated.

The chain uses TRBV19 and TRBJ2-2, with 8 bases in between that match TRBD1. Sequencing input: peripheral blood. This receptor was identified in a man aged 50-59 years with acute or convalescent COVID-19. CDR3 protein: CASSIYGQGNTGELFF. The bases read TGTGCCAGTAGTATTTACGGACAGGGGAACACCGGGGAGCTGTTTTTT.